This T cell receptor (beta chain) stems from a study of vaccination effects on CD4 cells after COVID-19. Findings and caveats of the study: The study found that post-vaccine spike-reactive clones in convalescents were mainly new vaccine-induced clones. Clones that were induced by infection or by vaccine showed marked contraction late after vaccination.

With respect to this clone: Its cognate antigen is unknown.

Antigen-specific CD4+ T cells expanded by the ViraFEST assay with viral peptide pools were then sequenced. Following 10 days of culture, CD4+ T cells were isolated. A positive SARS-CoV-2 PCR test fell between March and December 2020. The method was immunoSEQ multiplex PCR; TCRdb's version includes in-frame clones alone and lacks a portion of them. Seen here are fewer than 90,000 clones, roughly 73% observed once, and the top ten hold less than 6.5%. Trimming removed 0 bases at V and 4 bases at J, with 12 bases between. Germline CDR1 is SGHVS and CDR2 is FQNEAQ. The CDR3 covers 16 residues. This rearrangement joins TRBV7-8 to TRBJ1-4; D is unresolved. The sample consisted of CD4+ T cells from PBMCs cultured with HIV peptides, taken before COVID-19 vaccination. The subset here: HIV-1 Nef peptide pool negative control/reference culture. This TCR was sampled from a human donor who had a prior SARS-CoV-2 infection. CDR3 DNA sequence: TGTGCCAGCAGCTTAGCGATTCGGAGTTTTAATGAAAAACTGTTTTTT. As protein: CASSLAIRSFNEKLFF.